This record looks at one TCR beta chain sequence and its context. This clone has a handful of counts. This receptor's antigen is unknown. No base quality values were provided; no much bigger clone lies one nucleotide off. The CDR3 measures 17 amino acids from cysteine to phenylalanine. Here the CDR3 DNA is all that survives: 51 bases in frame from base 1. For CDR1 and CDR2, the germline V gene lists SGHRS and YFSETQ. V gives up 0 bases and J gives up 0 bases, and the segment between their germline ends measures 13 bases. This sample stems from a study of vaccination effects on CD4 cells after COVID-19 (dated by TCRdb to 2022 to 2024). Notes on the research overall: Participants received two doses of either the BNT162b2 or the mRNA-1273 mRNA SARS-CoV-2 vaccine. Altogether, some 10 COVID-19 convalescent patients and several SARS-CoV-2-naive healthy vaccine recipients made up the full study. In both COVID-19 convalescent patients and infection-naive vaccine recipients, the study compared SARS-CoV-2 spike-specific CD4+ TCR repertoires from before mRNA vaccination with those from after it. Cultures from other donors in the study were sequenced using the Oncomine TCR Beta short-read assay on an Illumina iSeq 100.

Paper-wide results and their limitations: Marked clonal contraction was observed in both infection-induced and vaccine-induced clones at late post-vaccination timepoints, consistent with waning T cell responses. The study was limited by a small number of convalescent patients, and early post-infection timepoints were lacking. Among healthy vaccine recipients, nearly all vaccine-induced clones were SARS-CoV-2 mono-reactive, and only 1 of 255 was cross-reactive with common cold coronaviruses.

The library was prepared using the immunoSEQ multiplex PCR assay. DNA from the cultured and isolated CD4+ T cells underwent TCR beta CDR3 sequencing. In the source study's methods: Non-productive TCR sequences were removed, reads were trimmed to the CDR3 region, and CDR3s of at least 7 amino acids were retained. The MANAFEST web app was used to pick out antigen-specific clonotypes by comparing their expansion in peptide wells with that in reference cultures. Positive clones required FDR<0.05 expansion versus reference and all other wells, odds ratio above 5, and frequency above 0.1% in two replicate wells. A clonotype was defined as cross-reactive if the clonotype was significantly expanded both in SARS-CoV-2 spike wells and in at least one common cold coronavirus spike condition. Levenshtein distance calculated with the stringdist R package was used to assess CDR3 similarity, and unrooted trees were constructed with ape in R 3.6.1. This is the immuneACCESS table as TCRdb keeps it, with only in-frame sequences that have V and J called. A part of the clones is gone; compared with another copy, unresolved V genes explain less than half, and the rest is unexplained. The DNA gave D and trimming, while V, J and clone size come from that table. This sample gives more than 20,000 clones in total; around 70% of them show up just once. More than 3% of the sample is in the top ten clones.

In the ViraFEST assay, PBMC were stimulated with viral peptide pools, and antigen-specific CD4+ T cell clonotypes were then identified by expansion using TCR sequencing. After around ten days of culture, CD4+ T cells were isolated with the EasySep CD4+ T cell isolation kit. Healthy vaccine recipients had no prior SARS-CoV-2 infection, confirmed by negative nucleocapsid antibodies before and after vaccination. Each well held around 1.9 million PBMC cultured in IMDM containing approximately 5.3% human AB serum, about 10 IU/ml IL-2 and gentamicin, along with approximately 10 ug/ml peptides. Half of the culture medium was replaced with fresh IL-2-containing medium on days 3 and 7. Unless noted otherwise, every peptide stimulation condition was cultured in triplicate wells. Using Ficoll-Paque Plus gradient centrifugation, PBMC were separated from whole blood and then either used fresh or cryopreserved at -140C. The overlapping peptide pools covered the spike proteins of SARS-CoV-2 and of the common cold coronaviruses HCoV-NL63, HCoV-OC43 and HCoV-229E. Genomic DNA was extracted from cultured CD4+ T cells with the QIAamp micro DNA kit.

The chain links TRBV5-1 with TRBJ1-3; a tentative D match to TRBD1 spans 5 bases. The receptor was derived from a human donor who received a COVID-19 vaccine. The sample was CD4+ T cells from PBMCs cultured with SARS-CoV-2 spike peptides, taken before COVID-19 vaccination. Interpreted using the paper, the cell subset or site label stands for: SARS-CoV-2 spike overlapping peptide pool stimulation. The nucleotides are TGCGCCAGCAGCTTGGAGGGGACTCCAAGCTCTGGAAACACCATATATTTT. This gives the protein CASSLEGTPSSGNTIYF.